This TCR beta chain emerged from a study of blood T cell repertoires in COVID-19. The CDR3 has 15 amino acids. The V and J ends lost 0 bases and 5 bases, in that order; junction bases with no gene match: 5. Germline V gives CDR1 LGHNA, CDR2 YSLEER. As processed by the authors: Nucleated cell counts were estimated from reference gene primer amplification. Profiled with immunoSEQ multiplex PCR; TCRdb holds only in-frame clones, not every one. That table furnishes V, J and clone size, whereas the DNA furnished D and trimming. The sample holds about 330,000 clones, roughly 89% seen once. The clonotype originates from a young man with COVID-19, enrolled during active disease. J is TRBJ1-1 and V is TRBV4-3, with TRBD1 identical over 8 bases. The sample taken for sequencing was peripheral blood. CDR3 sequence reads: CASSQDRTGKTEAFF. In DNA, the CDR3 is TGCGCCAGCAGCCAAGATAGGACAGGGAAGACTGAAGCTTTCTTT.